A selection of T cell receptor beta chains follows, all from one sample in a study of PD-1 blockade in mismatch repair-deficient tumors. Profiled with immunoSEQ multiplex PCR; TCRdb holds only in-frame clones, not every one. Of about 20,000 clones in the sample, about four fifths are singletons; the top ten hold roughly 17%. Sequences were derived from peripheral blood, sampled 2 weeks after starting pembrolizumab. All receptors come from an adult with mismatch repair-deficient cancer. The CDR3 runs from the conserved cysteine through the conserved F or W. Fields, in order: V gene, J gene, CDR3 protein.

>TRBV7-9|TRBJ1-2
CASSPPLALDGYTF
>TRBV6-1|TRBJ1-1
CASSKGDRGEAFF
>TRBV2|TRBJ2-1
CASSEAVAASYNEQFF
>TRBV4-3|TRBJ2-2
CASSQARDRELFF
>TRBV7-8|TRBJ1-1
CASSFAAATEAFF
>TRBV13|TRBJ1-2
CASSESGQGARGYTF
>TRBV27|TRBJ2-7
CASSSRRRTDYEQYF
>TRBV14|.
CASSQDEALPYEQYF
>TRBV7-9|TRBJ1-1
CASSLGGRAPGTEAFF
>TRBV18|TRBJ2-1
CASSPPSGSNEQFF
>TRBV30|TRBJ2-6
CAWSARGYSSGANVLTF
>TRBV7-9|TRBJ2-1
CASSPVTSTINEQFF
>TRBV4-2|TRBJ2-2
CASSVDRVDYRELFF
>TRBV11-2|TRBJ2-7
CASSLDGQGVYEQYF
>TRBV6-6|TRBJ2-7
CASSYDGGVSYEQYF
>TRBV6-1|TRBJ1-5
CASSTLGGPQHF
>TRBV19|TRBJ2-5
CASSMGQQETQYF
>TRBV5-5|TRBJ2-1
CASSFFGFRNEQFF
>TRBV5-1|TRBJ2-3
CASSPWTGSTTDTQYF
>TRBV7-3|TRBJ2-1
CASSRSGGSYNEQFF
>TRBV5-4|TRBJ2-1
CASSSRLAEYNEQFF
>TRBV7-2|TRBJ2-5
CASSPGAGGIGETQYF
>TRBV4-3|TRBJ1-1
CASSQAVGYTEAFF
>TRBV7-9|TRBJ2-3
CASSPGQGMADTQYF
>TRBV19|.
CATGTPPFYEQYF
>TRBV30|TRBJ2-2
CAWSVRSNTGELFF
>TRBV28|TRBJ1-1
CASSNTLSGYTEAFF
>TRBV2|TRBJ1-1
CASSISVHTEAFF
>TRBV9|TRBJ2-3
CASSVGGVGTGQDTQYF
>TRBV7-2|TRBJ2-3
CASSPTRTRTSANTQYF
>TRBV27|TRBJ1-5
CASSFRGNQPQHF
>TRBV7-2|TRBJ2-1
CASNPRGGDNEQFF
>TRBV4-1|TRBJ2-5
CASSQVRLAGHRRYF
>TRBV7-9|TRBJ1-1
CASSLDRTKMNTEAFF
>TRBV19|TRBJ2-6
CASSPIVGANVLTF
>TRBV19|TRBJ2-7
CASSIGGGGYEQYF
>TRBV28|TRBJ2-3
CASSLLWFTDTQYF
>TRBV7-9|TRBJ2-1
CASSSTTPLEQFF
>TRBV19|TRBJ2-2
CASKPRAGVNTGELFF
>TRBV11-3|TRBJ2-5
CASSLGPDSGETQYF
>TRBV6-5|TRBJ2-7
CASSTTGTASEQYF
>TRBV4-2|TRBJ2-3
CASSQGLAGGPSTDTQYF
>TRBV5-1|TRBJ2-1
CASSLGQGPYNEQFF
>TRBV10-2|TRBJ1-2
CASSDDIGQGGLGYTF
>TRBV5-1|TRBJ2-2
CASRRSGARTGELFF
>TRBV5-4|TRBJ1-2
CASSRLDLNYGYTF
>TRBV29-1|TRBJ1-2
CSVFRGDGAKKYGYTF